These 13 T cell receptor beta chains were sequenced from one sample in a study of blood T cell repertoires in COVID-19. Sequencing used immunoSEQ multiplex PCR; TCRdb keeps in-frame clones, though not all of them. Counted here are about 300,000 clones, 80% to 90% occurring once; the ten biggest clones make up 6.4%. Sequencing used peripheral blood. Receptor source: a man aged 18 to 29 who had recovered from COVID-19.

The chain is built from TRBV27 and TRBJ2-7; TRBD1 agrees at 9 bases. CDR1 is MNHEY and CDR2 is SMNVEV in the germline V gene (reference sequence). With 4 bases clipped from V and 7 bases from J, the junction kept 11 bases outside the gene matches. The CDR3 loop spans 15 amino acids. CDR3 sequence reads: CASSSPGQGIKEQYF. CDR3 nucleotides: TGTGCCAGCAGTTCCCCGGGACAGGGAATTAAGGAGCAGTACTTC.

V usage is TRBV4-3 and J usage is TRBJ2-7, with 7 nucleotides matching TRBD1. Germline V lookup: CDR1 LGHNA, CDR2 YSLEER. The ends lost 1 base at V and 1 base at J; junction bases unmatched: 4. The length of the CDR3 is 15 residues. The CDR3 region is CASSQGGTASYEQYF. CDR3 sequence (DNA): TGCGCCAGCAGCCAAGGGGGGACAGCTTCCTACGAGCAGTACTTC.

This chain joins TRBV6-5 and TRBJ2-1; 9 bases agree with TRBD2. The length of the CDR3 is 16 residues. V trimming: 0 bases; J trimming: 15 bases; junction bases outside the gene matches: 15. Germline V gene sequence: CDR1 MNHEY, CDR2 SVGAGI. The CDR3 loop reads CASSYSTGHYSGSMFF. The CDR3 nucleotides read TGTGCCAGCAGTTACTCGACTGGACACTATAGCGGGAGCATGTTCTTC.

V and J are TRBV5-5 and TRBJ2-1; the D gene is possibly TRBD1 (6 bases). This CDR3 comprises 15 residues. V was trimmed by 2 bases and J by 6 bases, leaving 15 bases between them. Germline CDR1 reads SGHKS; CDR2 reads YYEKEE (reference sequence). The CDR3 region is CASSFAGVTGNEQFF. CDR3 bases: TGTGCCAGCAGCTTCGCAGGGGTAACGGGCAATGAGCAGTTCTTC. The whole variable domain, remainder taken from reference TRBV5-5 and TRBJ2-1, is DAGVTQSPTHLIKTRGQQVTLRCSPISGHKSVSWYQQVLGQGPQFIFQYYEKEERGRGNFPDRFSARQFPNYSSELNVNALLLGDSALYLCASSFAGVTGNEQFFGPGTRLTVL.

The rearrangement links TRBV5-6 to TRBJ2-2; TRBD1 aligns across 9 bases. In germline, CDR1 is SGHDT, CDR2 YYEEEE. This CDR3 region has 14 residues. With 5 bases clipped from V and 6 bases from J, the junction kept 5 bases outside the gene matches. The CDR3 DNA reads TGTGCCAGCAGTTCAACAGGGGGCGCCGGGGAGCTGTTTTTT. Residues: CASSSTGGAGELFF.

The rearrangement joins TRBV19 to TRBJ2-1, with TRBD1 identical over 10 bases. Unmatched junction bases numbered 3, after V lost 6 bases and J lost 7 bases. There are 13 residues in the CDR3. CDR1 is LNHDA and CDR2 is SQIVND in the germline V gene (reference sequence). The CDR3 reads CASSRDRGNEQFF. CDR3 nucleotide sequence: TGTGCCAGTAGCCGGGACAGGGGAAATGAGCAGTTCTTC. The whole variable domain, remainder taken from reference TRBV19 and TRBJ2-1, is DGGITQSPKYLFRKEGQNVTLSCEQNLNHDAMYWYRQDPGQGLRLIYYSQIVNDFQKGDIAEGYSVSREKKESFPLTVTSAQKNPTAFYLCASSRDRGNEQFFGPGTRLTVL.

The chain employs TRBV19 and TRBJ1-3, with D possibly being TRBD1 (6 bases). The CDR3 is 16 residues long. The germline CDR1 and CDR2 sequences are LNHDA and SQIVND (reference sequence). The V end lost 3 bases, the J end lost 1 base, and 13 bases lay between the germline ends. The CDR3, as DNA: TGTGCCAGTAGTATGCCAGGGGCTCCTTCTGGAAACACCATATATTTT. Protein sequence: CASSMPGAPSGNTIYF.

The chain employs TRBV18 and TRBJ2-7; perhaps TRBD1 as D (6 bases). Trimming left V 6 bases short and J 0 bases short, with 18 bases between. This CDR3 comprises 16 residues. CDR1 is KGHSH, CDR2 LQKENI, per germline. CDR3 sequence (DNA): TGTGCCAGCTCCCAGGGGCCGGGTCTGTCCTCCTACGAGCAGTACTTC. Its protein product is CASSQGPGLSSYEQYF.

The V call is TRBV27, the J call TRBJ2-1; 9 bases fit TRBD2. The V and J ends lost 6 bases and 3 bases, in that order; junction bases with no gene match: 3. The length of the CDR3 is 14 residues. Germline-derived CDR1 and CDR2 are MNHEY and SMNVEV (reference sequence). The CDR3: CASRLAGIYNEQFF. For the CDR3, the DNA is TGTGCCAGCAGGCTAGCGGGGATCTACAATGAGCAGTTCTTC.

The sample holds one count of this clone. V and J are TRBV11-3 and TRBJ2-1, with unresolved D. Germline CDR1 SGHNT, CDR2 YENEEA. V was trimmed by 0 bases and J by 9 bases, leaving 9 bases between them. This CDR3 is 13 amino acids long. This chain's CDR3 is CASSLDSAGEQFF. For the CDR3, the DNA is TGTGCCAGCAGCTTAGATTCGGCAGGTGAGCAGTTCTTC.

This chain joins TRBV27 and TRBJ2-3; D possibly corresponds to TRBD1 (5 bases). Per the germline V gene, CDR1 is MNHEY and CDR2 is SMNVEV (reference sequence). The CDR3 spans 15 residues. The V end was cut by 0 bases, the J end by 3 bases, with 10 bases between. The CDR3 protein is CASSLSQGYTDTQYF. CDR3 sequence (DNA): TGTGCCAGCAGTTTATCGCAGGGATATACAGATACGCAGTATTTT.

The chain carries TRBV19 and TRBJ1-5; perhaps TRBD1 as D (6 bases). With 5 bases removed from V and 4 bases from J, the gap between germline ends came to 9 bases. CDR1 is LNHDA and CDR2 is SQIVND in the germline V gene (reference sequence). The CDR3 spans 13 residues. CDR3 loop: CASSGQPNQPQHF. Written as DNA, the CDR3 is TGTGCCAGTAGTGGACAGCCTAATCAGCCCCAGCATTTT.

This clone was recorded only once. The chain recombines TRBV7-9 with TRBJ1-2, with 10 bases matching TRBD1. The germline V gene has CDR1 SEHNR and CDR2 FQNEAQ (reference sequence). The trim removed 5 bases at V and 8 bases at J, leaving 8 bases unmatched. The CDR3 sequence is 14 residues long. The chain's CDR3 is CASSQFGTGAGYTF. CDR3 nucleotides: TGTGCCAGCAGCCAGTTCGGGACAGGGGCCGGCTACACCTTC.